Each of the 28 T cell receptor beta chains below was sequenced from the same sample in a study of blood T cell repertoires in COVID-19. Profiling relied on immunoSEQ multiplex PCR, and the TCRdb table lists in-frame clones only, not all of them. The table records some 250,000 clones, 86% of them present only once. Sequenced material: peripheral blood. These receptors were taken from a man in his 60s with acute or convalescent COVID-19.

The chain combines TRBV5-4 with TRBJ2-7; D may be TRBD2 (6 bases). This CDR3 region has 16 residues. Germline values: CDR1 SGHNT, CDR2 YYREEE (reference sequence). Trimming took off 3 bases at V and 3 bases at J, with 19 bases between the two ends. The CDR3 protein is CASSSQRAGSFYEQYF. CDR3 bases: TGTGCCAGCAGCTCCCAACGGGCGGGGTCTTTCTACGAGCAGTACTTC.

On this clone itself: At one end, the junction sequence differs from germline, possibly due to a read error. V and J are TRBV7-3 and TRBJ2-2; TRBD2 might be the D (5 bases). The CDR3 contains 14 residues. Germline lookup yields CDR1 SGHTA and CDR2 FQGTGA. CDR3 in DNA: TGTGCCAGCAGCCTAACCCCTAGCTCCGGGGAGCTGTTTTTT. Its protein is CASSLTPSSGELFF.

This clone appeared a single time. The CDR3, as DNA: TGTGCCAGCAGTGTGGGGCGGTCCAATCAGCCCCAGCATTTT. Protein: CASSVGRSNQPQHF. This chain joins TRBV2 and TRBJ1-5; TRBD1 is a possible D gene (5 bases). V was pared by 4 bases and J by 3 bases, with 10 bases between. CDR1 and CDR2 (germline): SNHLY, FYNNEI. The CDR3 length is 14 residues.

This chain uses TRBV11-3 with TRBJ1-2; D is perhaps TRBD1 (6 bases). Deletions cut 0 bases from V and 4 bases from J, with 9 bases between. CDR3 length equals 14 residues. The germline V gene has CDR1 SGHNT and CDR2 YENEEA. In DNA, the CDR3 is TGTGCCAGCAGCTTAGAGGGCAGGGGCTATGGCTACACCTTC. Its translation is CASSLEGRGYGYTF. The full variable domain, its missing parts supplied by reference TRBV11-3 and TRBJ1-2, is EAGVVQSPRYKIIEKKQPVAFWCNPISGHNTLYWYLQNLGQGPELLIRYENEEAVDDSQLPKDRFSAERLKGVDSTLKIQPAELGDSAVYLCASSLEGRGYGYTFGSGTRLTVV.

CDR3: CASSLDRGGDTQYF. CDR3 DNA: TGTGCCAGCAGCTTAGACAGGGGAGGCGATACGCAGTATTTT. The chain is built from TRBV11-1 and TRBJ2-3; weak D call: TRBD1 (7 bases). V lost 1 base to trimming and J lost 6 bases, with 11 bases between them. Germline loops: CDR1 SGHAT, CDR2 FQDESV (reference sequence). CDR3 size: 14 residues.

V is TRBV2 and J is TRBJ1-5, with D maybe TRBD1 (5 bases). The germline CDR1 and CDR2 sequences are SNHLY and FYNNEI. The V gene lost 9 bases and the J gene lost 0 bases, with 15 bases spanning the gap. This CDR3 spans 15 amino acids. The CDR3 region has the DNA TGTGCCAGTACCGGGACTGACCTTAGCAATCAGCCCCAGCATTTT. Translation gives CASTGTDLSNQPQHF.

The rearrangement links TRBV5-1 to TRBJ2-3, with TRBD2 matching over 9 bases. The V segment lost 5 bases and the J segment 4 bases; nucleotides outside the gene matches: 14. The V gene's germline CDR1 is SGHRS and CDR2 YFSETQ. The CDR3 extends over 17 amino acids. CDR3 nucleotide sequence: TGCGCCAGCAGTCGTTATTCGGCTAGCGGGACCTCAGATACGCAGTATTTT. It translates to CASSRYSASGTSDTQYF.

The chain's CDR3 is CASSLDAGGPSGTQYF. CDR3 nucleotides: TGCGCCAGCAGCTTGGACGCGGGAGGGCCCTCGGGGACGCAGTATTTT. This sequence joins TRBV5-1 and TRBJ2-3; 9 bases are a match to TRBD2. The V and J ends lost 0 bases and 9 bases, in that order; junction bases with no gene match: 11. Looked up from germline, CDR1 is SGHRS and CDR2 is YFSETQ. The CDR3 is 16 residues long. The full variable domain, rest sourced from reference TRBV5-1 and TRBJ2-3, is KAGVTQTPRYLIKTRGQQVTLSCSPISGHRSVSWYQQTPGQGLQFLFEYFSETQRNKGNFPGRFSGRQFSNSRSEMNVSTLELGDSALYLCASSLDAGGPSGTQYFGPGTRLTVL.

This sequence joins TRBV3-1 (or the pseudogene TRBV3-2) and TRBJ2-7, with 11 bases that match TRBD2. The CDR3 runs 17 residues. Trimming took 4 bases from V and 4 from J; bases not matched to a gene: 12. CDR1 is LGHDT, CDR2 YNNKEL, per germline (reference sequence). The CDR3 here is CASSRDLAGGVEYEQYF. The CDR3 DNA reads as TGTGCCAGCAGCCGCGATCTAGCGGGAGGAGTGGAATACGAGCAGTACTTC.

The rearrangement joins TRBV28 to TRBJ2-7; TRBD2 matches 10 bases. V gave up 6 bases and J gave up 3 bases; unmatched junction bases: 8. The CDR3 runs 15 residues. The V gene's germline CDR1 is MDHEN and CDR2 SYDVKM. The CDR3 sequence is CASRKAGGRGYEQYF. In DNA, the CDR3 is TGTGCCAGCAGAAAAGCGGGAGGGCGTGGCTACGAGCAGTACTTC.

This clone was found once. The gene calls are TRBV10-3 and TRBJ1-1; 8 bases match TRBD1. V was pared by 3 bases and J by 1 base, with 7 bases of the junction left unmatched. Per germline, CDR1 ENHRY and CDR2 SYGVKD. The CDR3 is made up of 16 amino acids. The CDR3 region has the DNA TGTGCCATCAGTGACCCCACCGGGACAGGGAACACTGAAGCTTTCTTT. Amino acids: CAISDPTGTGNTEAFF.

The chain has TRBV5-6 and TRBJ1-3; a weak D match, TRBD1 (5 bases). CDR3 length equals 15 residues. V lost 0 bases, J lost 4 bases, and 11 bases lay in between. CDR1 and CDR2 from the germline V gene are SGHDT and YYEEEE. Here the CDR3 reads CASSLDPGRGNTIYF. The CDR3 DNA sequence: TGTGCCAGCAGCTTGGACCCAGGGAGGGGAAACACCATATATTTT.

The V gene is TRBV19, the J gene TRBJ1-5; D possibly corresponds to TRBD1 (5 bases). With 0 bases removed from V and 1 base from J, the gap between germline ends came to 19 bases. CDR3 size: 19 residues. CDR1 is LNHDA and CDR2 is SQIVND in the germline V gene (reference sequence). CDR3: CASSIDLGGGRHSNQPQHF. The CDR3 DNA sequence: TGTGCCAGTAGTATAGATCTGGGGGGGGGACGCCACAGCAATCAGCCCCAGCATTTT.

This clone was recorded only once. The CDR3 spells CASSLWDRGGEQYF. The CDR3 DNA reads as TGTGCCAGCAGTTTATGGGACAGGGGGGGCGAGCAGTACTTC. The chain is built from TRBV27 and TRBJ2-7; 11 nucleotides match TRBD1. This CDR3 spans 14 amino acids. Trimming took 1 base from V and 6 from J; bases not matched to a gene: 2. CDR1 is MNHEY, CDR2 SMNVEV, per germline (reference sequence).

The V and J genes are TRBV9 and TRBJ2-1; 7 nucleotides match TRBD2. With 0 bases clipped from V and 2 bases from J, the junction kept 5 bases outside the gene matches. Germline V CDR1 and CDR2: SGDLS, YYNGEE. The CDR3 is made up of 16 amino acids. CDR3 in amino acids: CASSVGASGTYNEQFF. The CDR3 DNA is TGTGCCAGCAGCGTAGGGGCTAGCGGTACCTACAATGAGCAGTTCTTC. The whole variable domain, filled in from reference TRBV9 and TRBJ2-1, reads DSGVTQTPKHLITATGQRVTLRCSPRSGDLSVYWYQQSLDQGLQFLIQYYNGEERAKGNILERFSAQQFPDLHSELNLSSLELGDSALYFCASSVGASGTYNEQFFGPGTRLTVL.

CDR3 sequence (DNA): TGTGCCAGCAGCGTAGTGGGGGAGGAAAGGGACGAGCAGTACTTC. This sequence encodes CASSVVGEERDEQYF. The V call is TRBV9, the J call TRBJ2-7, with D possibly TRBD2 on 6 matching bases. This CDR3 comprises 15 residues. Germline CDR1 is SGDLS and CDR2 is YYNGEE. V lost 0 bases and J lost 5, with 15 bases in between.

The CDR3, as DNA: TGCGCCAGCAGCCTTAATCAGGTGGGCACTGAAGCTTTCTTT. The encoded protein is CASSLNQVGTEAFF. The chain uses TRBV5-1 and TRBJ1-1; D call uncertain. The length of the CDR3 is 14 residues. V gave up 4 bases and J gave up 4 bases, with 14 bases separating them. Germline V gene sequence: CDR1 SGHRS, CDR2 YFSETQ.

This sequence joins TRBV24-1 and TRBJ1-2; possible D gene TRBD1, 5 bases. V dropped 3 bases and J dropped 2 bases, with 9 bases sitting between them. Germline V gives CDR1 KGHDR, CDR2 SFDVKD. The CDR3 is 14 residues long. The CDR3 here is CATSDTAGNYGYTF. In DNA, the CDR3 is TGTGCCACCAGTGATACTGCAGGGAACTATGGCTACACCTTC.

The genes are TRBV2 and TRBJ1-4; D is unclear. The CDR3 spans 15 residues. Germline values: CDR1 SNHLY, CDR2 FYNNEI. The ends were cut back, 4 bases at V and 8 bases at J, with 17 bases in the middle. The CDR3 is CASSVLVGDGEKLFF. The CDR3 DNA sequence: TGTGCCAGCAGTGTACTCGTGGGCGATGGAGAAAAACTGTTTTTT.

This clone was picked up one time. The sample holds other DNA sequences that translate to the same CDR3. This chain joins TRBV2 and TRBJ1-2; TRBD1 agrees at 10 bases. Losses at the gene ends were 6 bases for V and 4 bases for J; bases not matched to a gene: 2. The length of the CDR3 is 13 residues. CDR1 SNHLY and CDR2 FYNNEI come from the germline V gene. The CDR3 sequence: CASSGDRGYGYTF. In DNA, the CDR3 is TGTGCCAGCAGCGGGGACAGGGGCTATGGCTACACCTTC.

The chain has TRBV27 and TRBJ1-2, with 8 bases matching TRBD1. J lost 8 bases, V lost 6 bases, and 5 bases had no gene match. The CDR3 contains 12 residues. Germline lookup yields CDR1 MNHEY and CDR2 SMNVEV (reference sequence). CDR3 sequence reads: CASRPTGGGYTF. CDR3 coding DNA: TGTGCCAGCAGACCTACAGGGGGAGGCTACACCTTC.

The chain combines TRBV5-1 with TRBJ1-5, with a tentative D call TRBD1 (6 bases). This CDR3 contains 14 residues. V lost 0 bases and J 7 bases, leaving 11 bases between the germline ends. Germline loops: CDR1 SGHRS, CDR2 YFSETQ. In DNA form, the CDR3 reads TGCGCCAGCAGCTTGGAACAGGGCAGACAGCCCCAGCATTTT. Protein: CASSLEQGRQPQHF.

The chain combines TRBV5-1 with TRBJ1-1; a weak D match, TRBD1 (6 bases). Trimming left V 0 bases short and J 1 base short, with 10 bases between. CDR3 size: 15 residues. The germline V gene encodes CDR1 SGHRS and CDR2 YFSETQ. In nucleotides, the CDR3 is TGCGCCAGCAGCTTGGCCGGACAGAAGAACACTGAAGCTTTCTTT. Translating it yields CASSLAGQKNTEAFF.

This chain connects TRBV28 to TRBJ1-1; no clear D. This CDR3 has 13 residues. V lost 7 bases to trimming and J lost 0 bases, with 9 bases between them. Germline-derived CDR1 and CDR2 are MDHEN and SYDVKM. This CDR3 reads CASIRQLNTEAFF. CDR3 DNA sequence: TGTGCCAGCATCCGACAACTGAACACTGAAGCTTTCTTT.

The chain recombines TRBV5-4 with TRBJ2-7, with D maybe TRBD1 (6 bases). Trimming stripped 4 bases from V and 5 bases from J, with 19 bases between. The CDR3 extends over 15 amino acids. CDR1 is SGHNT, CDR2 YYREEE, per germline (reference sequence). The CDR3 sequence: CASSGEGTRSHEQYF. The CDR3 DNA reads TGTGCCAGCAGCGGCGAAGGGACAAGGTCGCACGAGCAGTACTTC.

This chain joins TRBV5-1 and TRBJ1-5; unclear D gene. Trimming took 0 bases from V and 5 from J, leaving 6 bases between them. The CDR3 has 13 amino acids. From germline, CDR1 is SGHRS and CDR2 YFSETQ. CDR3 in amino acids: CASSLAVDQPQHF. The CDR3 nucleotides are TGCGCCAGCAGCTTGGCCGTTGATCAGCCCCAGCATTTT.

The V gene is TRBV24-1, the J gene TRBJ2-1; TRBD2 matches 8 bases. With V trimmed by 5 bases and J by 1 base, 12 bases remained unmatched. CDR3 length: 18 residues. Germline V gene data show CDR1 as KGHDR and CDR2 as SFDVKD. CDR3 region: CATSGDGLAGDSYNEQFF. DNA for the CDR3: TGTGCCACCAGTGGTGATGGGCTAGCGGGCGATTCCTACAATGAGCAGTTCTTC.

V is TRBV2 and J is TRBJ2-7, with TRBD2 as a possible D gene (6 bases). With 7 bases removed from V and 2 bases from J, the gap between germline ends came to 15 bases. The CDR3 spans 14 residues. Germline CDR1 is SNHLY and CDR2 is FYNNEI. DNA for the CDR3: TGTGCCAGCACCGGACGCGGGACTGCCTACGAGCAGTACTTC. This translates into CASTGRGTAYEQYF. Supplemented by reference TRBV2 and TRBJ2-7, the full variable domain reads EPEVTQTPSHQVTQMGQEVILRCVPISNHLYFYWYRQILGQKVEFLVSFYNNEISEKSEIFDDQFSVERPDGSNFTLKIRSTKLEDSAMYFCASTGRGTAYEQYFGPGTRLTVT.